Shown below are 13 T cell receptor beta chains from a single sample sequenced in a study of molecular identifiers for immune sequencing clone quantification. TCRdb re-derived calls from the PCR reads in MiXCR, one entry per CDR3 protein. Among more than 70,000 distinct CDR3 sequences listed, roughly 23% were seen once. Sequencing input: naive CD8+ T cells from blood, with Jurkat cell RNA spiked in. As for subset: FACS-sorted CD8+CD4-CCR7+CD45RA+ naive T cells. All receptors come from a human donor in good health. Some libraries in this study had Jurkat cell RNA spiked in.

As regards this clonotype: A much larger clone lies a single base off, so this may be a read error. This chain links TRBV27 with TRBJ1-2; TRBD1 matches at 7 bases. The CDR3 sequence is 13 residues long. Germline V gene data show CDR1 as MNHEY and CDR2 as SMNVEV (reference sequence). V was pared by 8 bases and J by 4 bases, with 7 bases of the junction left unmatched. DNA for the CDR3: TGTGCCAGCGGTTCAGGGGGGCCCTATGGCTACACCTTC. It is translated as CASGSGGPYGYTF.

This clonotype was counted at least ten times. The chain links TRBV7-9 to TRBJ2-2; D not resolved. Germline V gene lookup returns CDR1 SEHNR and CDR2 FQNEAQ (reference sequence). Deletions cut 1 base from V and 5 bases from J, with 8 bases between. CDR3 length equals 14 residues. Here the CDR3 reads CASSLGSLTGELFF. Here the CDR3 DNA reads TGTGCCAGCAGCTTAGGGTCTTTGACCGGGGAGCTGTTTTTT. The full variable domain, rest sourced from reference TRBV7-9 and TRBJ2-2, is DTGVSQNPRHKITKRGQNVTFRCDPISEHNRLYWYRQTLGQGPEFLTYFQNEAQLEKSRLLSDRFSAERPKGSFSTLEIQRTEQGDSAMYLCASSLGSLTGELFFGEGSRLTVL.

As to this clonotype: A much larger clone is a single base away; this may be a read error. The chain is built from TRBV20-1 and TRBJ2-7, with D perhaps TRBD2 (6 bases). The V end was cut by 0 bases, the J end by 5 bases, with 14 bases between. Germline V gene sequence: CDR1 DFQATT, CDR2 SNEGSKA (reference sequence). The CDR3 covers 14 residues. CDR3 sequence: CSARELEGTHEQYF. The DNA for the CDR3 is TGCAGTGCTAGAGAGCTGGAGGGAACCCACGAGCAGTACTTC.

The chain employs TRBV12-3 or TRBV12-4 and TRBJ1-2, with D perhaps matching TRBD1 (6 bases). This CDR3 comprises 16 residues. Trimming shortened V by 6 bases and J by 4 bases, and 21 bases separated the two germline ends. For the CDR3, the DNA is TGTGCCAGCAGCCAAAGCAGGACAGTCACTCTCTATGGCTACACCTTC. Residues: CASSQSRTVTLYGYTF.

This clonotype was found many times. The V and J genes are TRBV12-3 or TRBV12-4 and TRBJ1-5; 12 bases map to TRBD1. J gave up 6 bases and V 6 bases, and 6 bases lay outside the gene matches. The CDR3 spans 15 residues. CDR3 nucleotide sequence: TGTGCCAGCAGCCGAGGGACAGGGGGCTTTCAGCCCCAGCATTTT. As protein: CASSRGTGGFQPQHF.

The chain joins TRBV9 to TRBJ2-3; D may be TRBD1 or TRBD2 (6 bases each). The V gene's germline CDR1 is SGDLS and CDR2 YYNGEE. V was shortened by 0 bases and J by 4 bases, with 9 bases between the two germline ends. This CDR3 spans 14 amino acids. CDR3: CASSVGGAPDTQYF. DNA for the CDR3: TGTGCCAGCAGCGTAGGGGGGGCCCCAGATACGCAGTATTTT. Looking up the rest from reference TRBV9 and TRBJ2-3 gives the full variable domain: DSGVTQTPKHLITATGQRVTLRCSPRSGDLSVYWYQQSLDQGLQFLIQYYNGEERAKGNILERFSAQQFPDLHSELNLSSLELGDSALYFCASSVGGAPDTQYFGPGTRLTVL.

Ten or more counts support this clonotype. The rearrangement uses TRBV27 and TRBJ2-7; TRBD2 matches at 7 bases. V was clipped by 7 bases and J by 3 bases; unmatched bases: 12. The CDR3 contains 15 residues. Germline V gene sequence: CDR1 MNHEY, CDR2 SMNVEV (reference sequence). CDR3 nucleotides: TGTGCCAGCAATCTCCGGGGAGGGATCATCTACGAGCAGTACTTC. Amino acids: CASNLRGGIIYEQYF.

The table lists this clonotype with many counts. V and J are TRBV4-3 and TRBJ1-5, with a possible D match to TRBD1 (5 bases). With 5 bases removed from V and 2 bases from J, the gap between germline ends came to 10 bases. Germline lookup yields CDR1 LGHNA and CDR2 YSLEER. There are 14 residues in the CDR3. As DNA, the CDR3 is TGCGCCAGCAGCACATCCAGGGGCAATCAGCCCCAGCATTTT. Translating it yields CASSTSRGNQPQHF.

A few counts support this clonotype. V usage is TRBV5-1 and J usage is TRBJ1-3, with a tentative D call TRBD1 (5 bases). Looked up from germline, CDR1 is SGHRS and CDR2 is YFSETQ. The V end lost 1 base, the J end lost 2 bases, and 16 bases lay between the germline ends. The CDR3 consists of 17 residues. The CDR3 DNA sequence: TGCGCCAGCAGCTTGTACGGGGGGGTCGACGCTGGAAACACCATATATTTT. Translated, it gives CASSLYGGVDAGNTIYF.

Concerning this clonotype: At one boundary the junction diverges from the germline segment, which might be a read error. The rearrangement joins TRBV10-3 to TRBJ1-1; tentative D call: TRBD1 (6 bases). CDR3 length equals 15 residues. Germline CDR1 is ENHRY and CDR2 is SYGVKD. The CDR3 region has the DNA TGTGCCATCAGTGAGTCAGGGGGAAGGGGGGCTGAAACTTTCTTT. Translating it yields CAISESGGRGAETFF.

A note on this clonotype: A read error is possible here, since a much larger clone lies one base away. The V gene is TRBV6-2 or TRBV6-3, the J gene TRBJ2-1; TRBD2 matches 7 bases. Germline CDR1 and CDR2: MNHEY and SVGEGT. The CDR3 loop spans 16 amino acids. The CDR3 bases are TGTGCCAGCGGTTACGGGTGGGCGGGAGACGAGAATGAGCAGTTCTTC. Residues: CASGYGWAGDENEQFF.

A few counts support this clonotype. The chain couples TRBV7-9 to TRBJ1-1; D is ambiguous. The CDR3 has 11 residues. V lost 7 bases to trimming and J lost 2 bases, with 5 bases between them. Germline V gene data show CDR1 as SEHNR and CDR2 as FQNEAQ (reference sequence). The CDR3 here is CASTDNTEAFF. In DNA, the CDR3 is TGTGCCAGCACTGACAACACTGAAGCTTTCTTT. The complete variable domain, with remaining parts taken from reference TRBV7-9 and TRBJ1-1, reads DTGVSQNPRHKITKRGQNVTFRCDPISEHNRLYWYRQTLGQGPEFLTYFQNEAQLEKSRLLSDRFSAERPKGSFSTLEIQRTEQGDSAMYLCASTDNTEAFFGQGTRLTVV.

This clonotype was observed at least ten times. The chain is built from TRBV6-2 or TRBV6-3 and TRBJ2-3; D gene unclear. Trimming took 6 bases from V and 2 from J, leaving 12 bases between them. This CDR3 region has 14 residues. From germline, CDR1 is MNHEY and CDR2 SVGEGT. CDR3 protein: CASSSLRITDTQYF. CDR3 sequence (DNA): TGTGCCAGCAGCTCTCTCAGGATCACAGATACGCAGTATTTT.